This T cell receptor (beta chain) originates from a study of spatial heterogeneity in lung cancer (dated by TCRdb to between 2018 and 2021). Background for the entire study: Beta-chain transcripts were consistently detected in greater numbers than alpha-chain transcripts, which likely reflected higher beta-chain transcript abundance. In the raw uncorrected reads, each unique combination of TCR and UMI appeared on average more than ten times. TCR alpha and beta repertoires were quantitatively compared across multiple tumor regions, matched nontumor lung and blood in non-small cell lung cancer. The study linked features of the TCR repertoire to counts of nonsynonymous mutations, which were determined by whole-exome sequencing of tumor tissue. Both alpha and beta chains were TCR-sequenced in around 230 tumor regions, approximately 64 matched nontumor lung samples and around 54 PBMC samples obtained at surgery. The paper's findings and limits, for the study overall: Ubiquitous expanded tumor TCRs showed up in blood more often at tumor resection than at routine follow-up. Confirming at a functional level the hypothesis that regional TCRs recognize regional mutations was considered to require additional single-cell paired TCR alpha and beta sequencing.

As concerns this clonotype: No cognate antigen has been identified for it. No much larger clonotype is one base removed from it; base qualities were not supplied.

Per the publication, the time point label means: sample taken at primary tumor resection. TCR sequencing used whole RNA extracted from tumor and nontumor lung tissue, or from cryopreserved PBMC samples, without cell sorting. Samples were obtained from 70 to 85 patients with early-stage, untreated non-small cell lung cancer from the lung TRACERx cohort. Patients were selected for TCR sequencing only if sufficient RNA was available from at least two tumor regions. CDR1 and CDR2 are read off the germline V gene as SGHRS and YFSETQ. From the cysteine up to the phenylalanine, the CDR3 has a length of 13 residues. Here the CDR3 DNA is all that survives: 39 bases in frame from base 1. Trimming accounts for 4 bases at V and 3 bases at J, while the number of junction bases matched to no gene is 3. Libraries came from 5' RACE. Data came from a NextSeq 500. In the TCR library protocol, a unique molecular identifier was attached to each TCR cDNA molecule so that PCR and sequencing errors could be corrected. Under the source paper's analysis protocol: TCR identification, UMI-based error correction and CDR3 extraction were performed with Decombinator tools. TCRs above a frequency of 2 per 1,000, corresponding to the top 1% of the tumor frequency distribution, were defined as expanded. Rényi diversity was computed with the R vegan package after subsampling each repertoire 100 times to 5,000 TCRs. CDR3 similarity networks were built from amino acid triplet string-kernel similarity, with CDR3s being connected when pairwise similarity was above 0.82. The public reads were quality trimmed at Q25 with fastp and then assembled into clones with MiXCR by TCRdb, keeping productive beta chains. Identical CDR3 protein sequences are pooled into one entry, listed with their most common genes and DNA. These V and J calls originate from TCRdb's pipeline instead of the authors' own analysis. The sample data list 95,000 or so distinct CDR3 sequences, and roughly 10% of these were observed just once. 6.9% of the sample is in the top ten clones.

The sequence is built from TRBV5-1 and TRBJ1-2; 7 nucleotides in the junction match TRBD1. The sample was PBMCs, taken at surgery. The TCR was taken from a male donor with early-stage non-small cell lung cancer. The CDR3 in this case is CASSPGQDYGYTF. The DNA is as follows: TGCGCCAGCAGCCCCGGACAGGACTATGGCTACACCTTC.